This T cell receptor beta chain was sequenced for a study of CXCR3-negative and CXCR3-positive naive CD8 T cells. The libraries of TRB cDNA were constructed through 5' RACE using UMI labels. Reprocessing the 5' RACE reads, TCRdb reports a single entry for every CDR3 protein and omits DNA. The data include 70,000 to 100,000 distinct CDR3 sequences; the top ten clones carry around 1.7%. General study findings and limits: Cryopreservation partially lowered CXCR3 expression, so most assays used fresh PBMCs. Memory, not naive, CXCR3-negative and CXCR3-positive cells differed in TRBV-TRBJ usage. TRB CDR3 properties indicated TCR strength, while surface CD5 was similar across naive subsets.

The authors gated naive CD8+ T cells as CD45RO-CCR7+CD27+CD95-. Concerning this clonotype: As yet, its antigen is unknown.

The germline CDR1 and CDR2 sequences are SGHRS and YFSETQ. CDR3 length equals 13 residues. This TCR was sampled from a human donor in good health. Some clones in this sample may be carry-over from other donors' samples. Material: naive CXCR3- CD8+ T cells from blood. Subset in this sample: CD45RO-CCR7+CD27+CD95- naive CD8+ T cells lacking CXCR3 (TNR3-). The chain combines TRBV5-1 with TRBJ2-7; TCRdb designates TRBD1, a call that cannot be tested without DNA. The CDR3 sequence: CASTVGAGYEQYF.